The 29 T cell receptor beta chains below come from one sample, sequenced in a study of T cell repertoires in cytomegalovirus infection. TCRdb reprocessed the reads with MiXCR, giving one entry per CDR3 protein. The data show a few hundred thousand distinct CDR3 sequences, with roughly a third seen just once and roughly a sixth held by the top ten. No antigen has been assigned to these receptors. The sequencing used cultured PBMCs, collected from culture after CMV antigen stimulation. The receptors shown here come from a human donor in good health (CMV status not recorded). Some clones in this sample may be carry-over from other donors' samples.

V usage is TRBV19 and J usage is TRBJ2-7; the match to TRBD2 covers 7 bases. V lost 6 bases, J lost 0 bases, and 8 bases stayed unmatched. CDR1 and CDR2 (germline): LNHDA, SQIVND (reference sequence). The CDR3 extends over 15 amino acids. The CDR3 sequence is CASRMSGTGSYEQYF. CDR3 DNA sequence: TGTGCCAGTAGGATGAGCGGGACGGGCTCCTACGAGCAGTACTTC. Full variable domain (remainder filled in from reference TRBV19 and TRBJ2-7): DGGITQSPKYLFRKEGQNVTLSCEQNLNHDAMYWYRQDPGQGLRLIYYSQIVNDFQKGDIAEGYSVSREKKESFPLTVTSAQKNPTAFYLCASRMSGTGSYEQYFGPGTRLTVT.

The genes are TRBV12-3 or TRBV12-4 and TRBJ2-3, with 7 bases lining up with TRBD1. With V trimmed by 1 base and J by 2 bases, 3 bases remained unmatched. The CDR3 is 15 amino acids. The CDR3 DNA sequence: TGTGCCAGCAGTTTAGGGACAGGCATCACAGATACGCAGTATTTT. Translation: CASSLGTGITDTQYF.

This clonotype occurred many times. CDR3 DNA: TGTGCCTGGAGTTTCTTGGTGGGGAACACTGAAGCTTTCTTT. This encodes CAWSFLVGNTEAFF. V and J are TRBV30 and TRBJ1-1, with D unclear. The germline V gene has CDR1 GTSNPN and CDR2 SVGIG (reference sequence). The CDR3 has 14 residues. Trimming stripped 2 bases from V and 1 base from J, with 11 bases between.

This clonotype showed up many times. V gene TRBV7-2 combines with J gene TRBJ2-7; 11 bases fit TRBD2. The CDR3 has 14 residues. CDR1 and CDR2 (germline): SGHTA, FQGNSA. V gave up 7 bases and J gave up 2 bases; unmatched junction bases: 4. The CDR3 sequence is CASTRLAGTYEQYF. The DNA of the CDR3 is TGTGCCAGCACCAGACTAGCGGGAACCTACGAGCAGTACTTC.

The CDR3 protein is CAISERDRVYGYTF. The DNA of the CDR3 is TGTGCCATCAGTGAGAGGGACAGGGTCTATGGCTACACCTTC. The chain recombines TRBV10-3 with TRBJ1-2; 9 nucleotides match TRBD1. Losses at the gene ends were 2 bases for V and 4 bases for J; bases not matched to a gene: 2. Germline lookup yields CDR1 ENHRY and CDR2 SYGVKD. This CDR3 spans 14 amino acids.

This clonotype appeared a few times. The rearrangement joins TRBV27 to TRBJ1-6; TRBD1 aligns across 8 bases. V lost 4 bases to trimming and J lost 6 bases; unmatched junction nucleotides: 5. Germline loops: CDR1 MNHEY, CDR2 SMNVEV (reference sequence). The CDR3 length is 15 residues. The CDR3 coding sequence is TGTGCCAGCAGTTCCCGGGACAGGAGTAATTCACCCCTCCACTTT. Protein product: CASSSRDRSNSPLHF.

This clonotype has more than one count but fewer than ten. The CDR3 here is CASSHGDRGLYGYTF. Here the CDR3 DNA reads TGTGCCAGCAGTCACGGGGACAGGGGGCTCTATGGCTACACCTTC. The chain joins TRBV12-3 or TRBV12-4 to TRBJ1-2; 12 positions match TRBD1. This CDR3 region has 15 residues. The trim removed 5 bases at V and 4 bases at J, leaving 5 bases unmatched.

The V gene is TRBV27, the J gene TRBJ2-3; D is uncertain. Per germline, CDR1 MNHEY and CDR2 SMNVEV (reference sequence). There are 20 residues in the CDR3. Between the trimmed V and J ends, which lost 5 bases and 0 bases, there was a span of 27 bases. The CDR3 sequence is CASSKSVSDGRRLSTDTQYF. The CDR3 DNA is TGTGCCAGCAGTAAAAGTGTTTCGGACGGACGTCGGCTTAGCACAGATACGCAGTATTTT.

The rearrangement links TRBV7-2 to TRBJ2-7, with D possibly being TRBD2 (5 bases). The germline CDR1 and CDR2 sequences are SGHTA and FQGNSA. The V and J ends lost 0 bases and 3 bases respectively, with 9 bases between them. The CDR3 runs to 14 residues. As DNA, the CDR3 is TGTGCCAGCAGCTTAGCGCTCACTAGCTACGAGCAGTACTTC. It specifies CASSLALTSYEQYF.

The rearrangement joins TRBV28 to TRBJ2-7; 7 bases are a match to TRBD1. J gave up 3 bases and V 5 bases, and 10 bases lay outside the gene matches. CDR3 length: 15 residues. Germline V gene data show CDR1 as MDHEN and CDR2 as SYDVKM. The CDR3 sequence: CASSVTRGPDYEQYF. CDR3 sequence (DNA): TGTGCCAGCAGTGTAACGAGGGGGCCCGACTACGAGCAGTACTTC.

This clonotype was counted at least ten times. The chain is built from TRBV4-1 and TRBJ2-1; perhaps TRBD2 as D (5 bases). Trimming stripped 7 bases from V and 0 bases from J, with 10 bases between. The CDR3 length is 14 residues. Germline-derived CDR1 and CDR2 are MGHRA and YSYEKL. CDR3 bases: TGCGCCAGCACCCCGGGGAGCTCCTACAATGAGCAGTTCTTC. Protein: CASTPGSSYNEQFF.

Written as DNA, the CDR3 is TGTGCCAGCAGGGGGACGGGAGGGCCGGAGTATTTT. Amino acids: CASRGTGGPEYF. The genes are TRBV7-2 and TRBJ2-3, with 8 bases lining up with TRBD2. Germline V lookup: CDR1 SGHTA, CDR2 FQGNSA. J was trimmed by 13 bases and V by 6 bases; bases with no gene match: 9. This CDR3 region has 12 residues. The full variable domain, its missing parts supplied by reference TRBV7-2 and TRBJ2-3, is GAGVSQSPSNKVTEKGKDVELRCDPISGHTALYWYRQSLGQGLEFLIYFQGNSAPDKSGLPSDRFSAERTGGSVSTLTIQRTQQEDSAVYLCASRGTGGPEYFGPGTRLTVL.

V is TRBV27 and J is TRBJ2-4; 12 bases map to TRBD1. This CDR3 has 16 residues. The V segment lost 3 bases and the J segment 7 bases; nucleotides outside the gene matches: 7. Per the germline V gene, CDR1 is MNHEY and CDR2 is SMNVEV (reference sequence). This chain's CDR3 is CASSFSTGTGGNIQYF. The CDR3 bases are TGTGCCAGCAGTTTCTCTACCGGGACAGGGGGCAACATTCAGTACTTC.

This clonotype has only a few counts. The chain has TRBV10-3 and TRBJ1-2; D might be TRBD1 (5 bases). In germline, CDR1 is ENHRY, CDR2 SYGVKD. Between the trimmed V and J ends, which lost 3 bases and 6 bases, there was a span of 14 bases. The CDR3 covers 14 residues. For the CDR3, the DNA is TGTGCCATCAGTGACGGCCAGGGTAGGAATGGCTACACCTTC. Its translation: CAISDGQGRNGYTF.

This clonotype has at least ten counts. The chain employs TRBV10-3 and TRBJ2-3, with 10 bases identical to TRBD2. Germline V gives CDR1 ENHRY, CDR2 SYGVKD. V shed 6 bases and J 0 bases; nucleotides not matched to a gene: 0. CDR3 length: 14 amino acids. The CDR3, as DNA: TGTGCCATCAGGACTAGCGGGAGCACAGATACGCAGTATTTT. The encoded protein is CAIRTSGSTDTQYF.

The chain employs TRBV7-8 and TRBJ2-3; weak D call: TRBD2 (5 bases). V was shortened by 6 bases and J by 1 base, with 17 bases between the two germline ends. The CDR3 loop spans 16 amino acids. Germline V lookup: CDR1 SGHVS, CDR2 FQNEAQ. The CDR3 reads CASRLWRARGTDTQYF. The CDR3 coding sequence is TGTGCCAGCAGACTTTGGCGGGCCCGGGGCACAGATACGCAGTATTTT.

The chain is built from TRBV19 and TRBJ1-4; D remains unclear. Trimming pared 4 bases from V and 11 bases from J, leaving 11 bases between. The germline CDR1 and CDR2 sequences are LNHDA and SQIVND (reference sequence). The CDR3 has 12 residues. The CDR3 is CASSTGPVKLFF. In nucleotides, the CDR3 is TGTGCCAGTAGTACCGGCCCAGTGAAACTGTTTTTT.

This clonotype showed up just a few times. This chain joins TRBV6-5 and TRBJ2-3; the match to TRBD2 covers 8 bases. With 2 bases clipped from V and 1 base from J, the junction kept 2 bases outside the gene matches. This CDR3 comprises 15 residues. The germline V gene has CDR1 MNHEY and CDR2 SVGAGI. This CDR3 is CASSYTGGGTDTQYF. CDR3 sequence (DNA): TGTGCCAGCAGTTACACGGGAGGGGGCACAGATACGCAGTATTTT.

This clonotype was counted only a few times. V and J are TRBV11-2 and TRBJ2-7, with 10 bases lining up with TRBD2. The ends lost 6 bases at V and 3 bases at J; junction bases unmatched: 8. The CDR3 runs to 15 residues. Germline CDR1 reads SGHAT; CDR2 reads FQNNGV. The CDR3 reads CASSLLAGAFYEQYV. Here the CDR3 DNA reads TGTGCCAGCAGTCTCCTAGCGGGAGCTTTCTACGAGCAGTACGTC.

This rearrangement joins TRBV4-1 to TRBJ2-7; 8 nucleotides match TRBD1. The germline CDR1 and CDR2 sequences are MGHRA and YSYEKL. The ends lost 4 bases at V and 0 bases at J; junction bases unmatched: 5. CDR3 length: 15 amino acids. The CDR3 loop is CASSRGQAPSYEQYF. Written as DNA, the CDR3 is TGCGCCAGCAGCCGGGGACAGGCTCCCTCCTACGAGCAGTACTTC.

This chain joins TRBV6-6 and TRBJ2-1; TRBD2 agrees at 15 bases. This CDR3 has 17 residues. Germline CDR1 reads MNHNY; CDR2 reads SVGAGI (reference sequence). Trimming cost V 7 bases and J 8 bases; bases outside gene matches: 12. The CDR3 is CASMGTSGRPGVDEQFF. As DNA, the CDR3 is TGTGCCAGCATGGGGACTAGCGGGAGGCCGGGGGTCGATGAGCAGTTCTTC.

The chain has TRBV7-8 and TRBJ1-6, with D tentatively TRBD1 (5 bases). The CDR3 extends over 13 amino acids. Trimming removed 6 bases at V and 9 bases at J, with 12 bases between. CDR1 SGHVS and CDR2 FQNEAQ come from the germline V gene. DNA for the CDR3: TGTGCCAGCAGAGAGAGCGGGGGTTCACCCCTCCACTTT. This encodes CASRESGGSPLHF.

The chain uses TRBV27 and TRBJ2-5; no clear D gene. V was clipped by 4 bases and J by 1 base, with 7 bases between them. In germline, CDR1 is MNHEY, CDR2 SMNVEV (reference sequence). The CDR3 spans 13 residues. Here the CDR3 DNA reads TGTGCCAGCAGTTGGGCCCCCCAAGAGACCCAGTACTTC. This translates into CASSWAPQETQYF.

This chain uses TRBV7-2 with TRBJ2-7, with 9 positions matching TRBD2. This CDR3 spans 18 amino acids. The germline V gene has CDR1 SGHTA and CDR2 FQGNSA. V shed 0 bases, J shed 2 bases, and the junction held 11 bases outside the gene matches. The CDR3 DNA reads TGTGCCAGCAGCTTAGCACGGTGGGGGAGCGGGAGGCCCTACGAGCAGTACTTC. It yields the protein CASSLARWGSGRPYEQYF.

This chain links TRBV7-4 with TRBJ1-1; tentative D call: TRBD1 (6 bases). V dropped 3 bases and J dropped 0 bases, with 17 bases sitting between them. This CDR3 is built from 17 residues. The germline CDR1 and CDR2 sequences are SGHVT and SQSDAQ. CDR3 in amino acids: CASSFYTGITMNTEAFF. In DNA, the CDR3 is TGTGCCAGCAGCTTTTATACAGGGATAACGATGAACACTGAAGCTTTCTTT.

The chain combines TRBV7-2 with TRBJ2-3; weak D call: TRBD2 (5 bases). CDR1 SGHTA and CDR2 FQGNSA come from the germline V gene. CDR3 length: 13 amino acids. Trimming removed 8 bases at V and 3 bases at J, with 12 bases between. The chain's CDR3 is CASGSPNTDTQYF. In DNA, the CDR3 is TGTGCCAGCGGGAGCCCCAATACAGATACGCAGTATTTT.

The sample holds a few counts of this clonotype. J is TRBJ2-3 and V is TRBV7-6, with D possibly TRBD2 on 6 matching bases. The CDR3 is 16 amino acids. The V gene's germline CDR1 is SGHVS and CDR2 FNYEAQ. V dropped 5 bases and J dropped 0 bases, with 15 bases sitting between them. This chain's CDR3 is CASSLGTSTSTDTQYF. CDR3 in DNA: TGTGCCAGCAGCCTAGGGACTTCTACTAGCACAGATACGCAGTATTTT.

The chain uses TRBV4-3 and TRBJ2-1, with 10 bases fitting TRBD2. From germline, CDR1 is LGHNA and CDR2 YSLEER. Losses at the gene ends were 0 bases for V and 1 base for J; bases not matched to a gene: 0. The CDR3 has 16 amino acids. CDR3 protein: CASSQELAGSYNEQFF. In DNA, the CDR3 is TGCGCCAGCAGCCAAGAACTAGCGGGATCCTACAATGAGCAGTTCTTC.

The table lists this clonotype with many counts. At one boundary the junction diverges from the germline segment, which might be a read error. This chain links TRBV7-2 with TRBJ2-3; D possibly corresponds to TRBD2 (6 bases). The CDR3 spans 13 residues. Germline assignment: CDR1 SGHTA and CDR2 FQGNSA. DNA of the CDR3: TGTGCCAGCAGCCTAGCGAGAACAGATACGCAGTATTTT. This sequence encodes CASSLARTDTQYF.